The 12 T cell receptor beta chains below all came from one sample that was sequenced in a study of quantifying T cell responses using KT2 cells. Study summary: Reverse transcription used primers in the TCR alpha and beta constant regions.

The cDNA 3' end received a ligated oligonucleotide with a UMI. First-round PCR used around 4 cycles and beta primers RC1.1 and RC1.2 covering TRBC1 and TRBC2. TCRdb re-derived calls from the UMI-ligation and nested PCR reads in MiXCR, one entry per CDR3 protein. Of some 48,000 distinct CDR3 sequences detected, around a tenth appear once; the ten largest clones hold over 9.5%. Sequenced material: PBMCs spiked with cells of the T cell clone KT2. These receptors were collected from a human donor.

The CDR3: CASSSWRGGFDGTDTQYF. The CDR3 DNA reads TGTGCCAGCAGCTCTTGGCGGGGGGGCTTCGATGGCACAGATACGCAGTATTTT. V usage is TRBV5-4 and J usage is TRBJ2-3; 9 bases align to TRBD2. This CDR3 region has 18 residues. V trimming: 3 bases; J trimming: 1 base; junction bases outside the gene matches: 12. Germline V CDR1 and CDR2: SGHNT, YYREEE (reference sequence).

This clonotype was recorded at least ten times. The chain combines TRBV6-6 with TRBJ2-3, with D perhaps matching TRBD1 (5 bases). V dropped 6 bases and J dropped 2 bases, with 9 bases sitting between them. The germline V gene has CDR1 MNHNY and CDR2 SVGAGI (reference sequence). CDR3 length equals 13 residues. This CDR3 reads CASSLGHTDTQYF. DNA of the CDR3: TGTGCCAGCAGCTTAGGACACACAGATACGCAGTATTTT.

This clonotype was counted between two and nine times. The chain links TRBV6-6 to TRBJ2-7, with D possibly matching TRBD2 (5 bases). This CDR3 has 15 amino acids. Germline CDR1 MNHNY, CDR2 SVGAGI (reference sequence). Trimming took 2 bases from V and 3 from J, leaving 14 bases between them. The CDR3 DNA reads TGTGCCAGCAGTTACACTAGGCAGAGAAACTACGAGCAGTACTTC. Its protein product is CASSYTRQRNYEQYF.

This sequence joins TRBV20-1 and TRBJ2-7; D is perhaps TRBD2 (5 bases). This CDR3 region has 15 residues. From germline, CDR1 is DFQATT and CDR2 SNEGSKA (reference sequence). Trimming stripped 0 bases from V and 6 bases from J, with 18 bases between. CDR3 loop: CSARDGLAPSREQYF. In nucleotides, the CDR3 is TGCAGTGCTAGAGATGGGCTAGCTCCCTCGCGCGAGCAGTACTTC.

This clonotype was counted a few times. The chain is built from TRBV7-2 and TRBJ2-5, with TRBD1 matching 8 bases. The CDR3 covers 13 residues. CDR1 SGHTA and CDR2 FQGNSA come from the germline V gene. The trim removed 5 bases at V and 5 bases at J, leaving 4 bases unmatched. The CDR3 DNA reads TGTGCCAGCAGCCCCCGACAGGGGGAGACCCAGTACTTC. Amino acid sequence: CASSPRQGETQYF.

The V call is TRBV6-4, the J call TRBJ2-2; D is uncertain. The CDR3 length is 15 residues. CDR1 and CDR2 from the germline V gene are MRHNA and SNTAGT. Trimming shortened V by 3 bases and J by 6 bases, and 14 bases separated the two germline ends. DNA of the CDR3: TGTGCCAGCAGTGAAAGCTTAGCTTTCCCCGGGGAGCTGTTTTTT. This translates into CASSESLAFPGELFF.

This clonotype was counted only a few times. The chain carries TRBV2 and TRBJ1-1, with unresolved D. This CDR3 is 14 amino acids long. Germline V gene data show CDR1 as SNHLY and CDR2 as FYNNEI. V lost 3 bases to trimming and J lost 1 base, with 9 bases between them. The CDR3 bases are TGTGCCAGCAGTGAGCTCGCAGCGAACACTGAAGCTTTCTTT. Encoded protein: CASSELAANTEAFF.

The CDR3 DNA reads as TGCAGTGCCCCCGAAGCCCGGTCCGGAAACACCATATATTTT. Translating it yields CSAPEARSGNTIYF. The chain carries TRBV20-1 and TRBJ1-3; D is unclear. This CDR3 comprises 14 residues. Germline CDR1 is DFQATT and CDR2 is SNEGSKA (reference sequence). V was shortened by 6 bases and J by 4 bases, with 16 bases between the two germline ends.

This chain connects TRBV6-6 to TRBJ1-6, with TRBD1 as a possible D gene (5 bases). The CDR3 has 13 residues. V lost 8 bases and J lost 8, with 13 bases in between. Per germline, CDR1 MNHNY and CDR2 SVGAGI (reference sequence). CDR3 bases: TGTGCCAGCTACGGCAGGGTGGATTCACCCCTCCACTTT. Encoded protein: CASYGRVDSPLHF.

Ten or more counts support this clonotype. J is TRBJ2-1 and V is TRBV29-1; 8 bases match TRBD1. The J segment lost 9 bases and the V segment lost 7 bases, leaving 8 bases of the junction unmatched. The CDR3 contains 12 residues. The V gene's germline CDR1 is SQVTM and CDR2 ANQGSEA. CDR3 bases: TGCAGCGCTGACAGGGGCGCGATTGAGCAGTTCTTC. It codes for CSADRGAIEQFF.

A few counts support this clonotype. The V gene is TRBV12-3 or TRBV12-4, the J gene TRBJ2-3, with 11 bases matching TRBD2. V gave up 7 bases and J gave up 8 bases; unmatched junction bases: 8. The length of the CDR3 is 14 residues. CDR3 DNA sequence: TGTGCCAGCAAACTAGCGGGGGTAGAGGGTACGCAGTATTTT. Translation: CASKLAGVEGTQYF.

The chain uses TRBV9 and TRBJ2-5; 10 bases agree with TRBD1. The CDR3 totals 15 residues. V trimming: 4 bases; J trimming: 2 bases; junction bases outside the gene matches: 5. Germline V CDR1 and CDR2: SGDLS, YYNGEE. CDR3 nucleotide sequence: TGTGCCAGCAGCATCCGGGACAGGGGACAAGAGACCCAGTACTTC. It specifies CASSIRDRGQETQYF.